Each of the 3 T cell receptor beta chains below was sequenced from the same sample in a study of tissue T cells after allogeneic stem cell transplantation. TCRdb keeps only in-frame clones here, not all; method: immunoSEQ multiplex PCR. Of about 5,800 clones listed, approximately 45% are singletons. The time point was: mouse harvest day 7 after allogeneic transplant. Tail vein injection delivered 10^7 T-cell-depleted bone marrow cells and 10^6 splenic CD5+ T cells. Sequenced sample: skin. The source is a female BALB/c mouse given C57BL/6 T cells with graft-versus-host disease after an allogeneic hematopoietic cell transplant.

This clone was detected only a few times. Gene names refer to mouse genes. Incomplete CDR3 DNA: TGTGCCAGCAGTGGCCGGGACTGGGGGTCTAGTGCAGAAACGCTGTAT. This translates into CASSGRDWGSSAETLY. The entire CDR3 protein is CASSGRDWGSSAETLYF. V usage is TRBV13-1 and J usage is TRBJ2-3; TRBD2 agrees at 11 bases. The read gets to within 1 residue of the CDR3 end, and the germline J gene fills in the rest. The CDR3 loop spans 17 amino acids. The germline V gene encodes CDR1 NSHNY and CDR2 SYGAGN. With V trimmed by 3 bases and J by 0 bases, 6 bases remained unmatched.

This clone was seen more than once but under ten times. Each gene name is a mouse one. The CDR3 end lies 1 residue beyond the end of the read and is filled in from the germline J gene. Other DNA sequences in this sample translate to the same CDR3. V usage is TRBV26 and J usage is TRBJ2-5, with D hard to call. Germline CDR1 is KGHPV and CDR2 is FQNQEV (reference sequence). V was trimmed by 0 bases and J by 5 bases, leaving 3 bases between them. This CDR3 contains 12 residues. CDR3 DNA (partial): TGTGCCAGCAGTCTGTCGGGAGACACCCAGTAC. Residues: CASSLSGDTQY. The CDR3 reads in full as CASSLSGDTQYF.

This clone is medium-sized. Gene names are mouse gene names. CDR3 bases read: TGTGCCAGCAGTCCGAGGGGCTATGAACAGTAC. Amino acids: CASSPRGYEQY. The full CDR3 is CASSPRGYEQYF. The J gene is TRBJ2-7, the V gene TRBV26, with D perhaps TRBD1 (5 bases). Coverage ceases 1 residue before the CDR3 finishes, and the germline J gene fills in the end. Germline CDR1 KGHPV, CDR2 FQNQEV (reference sequence). V gave up 4 bases and J gave up 3 bases, with 7 bases separating them. CDR3 length equals 12 residues.